This record covers a single T cell receptor beta chain. It was through 5'RACE template switching that TCR cDNA was made, with a universal primer site and UMIs added. TCRdb reprocessed the 5' RACE reads with MiXCR, giving one entry per CDR3 protein. The sample includes about 400,000 distinct CDR3 sequences, more than 9% of them seen just once. The data belong to a study of T cells after yellow fever vaccination. The germline V gene encodes CDR1 SGHRS and CDR2 YFSETQ. V shed 3 bases and J shed 8 bases, with 17 bases lying between them. CDR3 size: 15 residues. This material consisted of PBMCs, taken on the day of the first yellow fever vaccination. The receptor comes from a man aged 18 to 29 who received the YFV17D yellow fever vaccine. The chain carries TRBV5-1 and TRBJ1-4; D uncertain. CDR3 in DNA: TGCGCCAGCAGCTCTTCCGGGCCCCTGGGGGAAAAACTGTTTTTT. As protein: CASSSSGPLGEKLFF.